Listed below are T cell receptor beta chains from one sample, sequenced in a study of T cells after somatic rescue of genetic block. Only in-frame clones appear in the TCRdb table, and some are missing; sequencing was by immunoSEQ multiplex PCR. The sample shows roughly 11,000 clones, less than 80% of them seen only once. Sequencing used peripheral blood mononuclear cells (PBMCs). The receptors derive from a boy aged 5-17 years. The CDR3 runs from the conserved cysteine through the conserved F or W. D genes are given only for firm matches. A row's size may be missing; if present it is once, few, many or a size class.

d_call	j_call	clone_size	v_call	cdr3_aa	cdr3_nt
TRBD1	TRBJ1-1	.	TRBV18	CASSPGQLNTEAFF	TGTGCCAGCTCACCGGGACAGTTGAACACTGAAGCTTTCTTT
.	TRBJ2-2	.	TRBV11-3	CASRGVAENTGELFF	TGTGCCAGCAGAGGGGTGGCCGAGAACACCGGGGAGCTGTTTTTT
.	TRBJ1-4	medium-sized	TRBV6-1	CASSELGIMGEKLFF	TGTGCCAGCAGTGAGTTAGGGATTATGGGTGAAAAACTGTTTTTT
TRBD1	TRBJ2-7	once	TRBV4-2	CASSQSGTGDEQYF	TGTGCCAGCAGCCAATCCGGGACAGGGGACGAGCAGTACTTC
TRBD2	TRBJ2-1	.	TRBV5-5	CASSSLGVSLADTYNEQFF	TGTGCCAGCAGCTCGTTGGGGGTGAGTCTAGCGGACACTTACAATGAGCAGTTCTTC
TRBD1	TRBJ1-4	.	TRBV9	CASSMGPGTDNEKLFF	TGTGCCAGCAGCATGGGCCCTGGGACAGATAATGAAAAACTGTTTTTT
.	TRBJ2-1	.	TRBV14	CASSQTYNEQFF	TGTGCCAGCAGCCAGACTTACAATGAGCAGTTCTTC
.	TRBJ2-2	.	TRBV29-1	CSVDKGTNTGELFF	TGCAGCGTTGATAAGGGAACGAACACCGGGGAGCTGTTTTTT
.	TRBJ1-4	once	TRBV19	CASSIWSEKLFF	TGTGCCAGTAGTATCTGGTCCGAAAAACTGTTTTTT
TRBD2	TRBJ2-7	.	TRBV14	CASSRLGVAGGRSYEQYF	TGTGCCAGCAGCCGCCTCGGGGTAGCGGGGGGCCGCTCCTACGAGCAGTACTTC
TRBD1	TRBJ2-7	.	TRBV6-5	CASRATGGYEQYF	TGTGCCAGCAGGGCGACAGGGGGATACGAGCAGTACTTC
TRBD2	TRBJ2-7	.	TRBV23-1	CASSQFQTRGDLYEQYF	TGCGCCAGCAGTCAATTCCAGACCCGGGGGGACCTATACGAGCAGTACTTC
TRBD1	TRBJ1-6	.	TRBV18	CASSLGQESPLHF	TGTGCCAGCTCACTTGGACAGGAATCACCCCTCCACTTT
TRBD1	TRBJ2-3	.	TRBV11-3	CASSLAGTVKDTQYF	TGTGCCAGCAGCTTAGCCGGGACAGTGAAAGATACGCAGTATTTT
.	TRBJ2-7	.	TRBV7-9	CASSLTGYEQYF	TGTGCCAGCAGCTTAACAGGTTACGAGCAGTACTTC
.	TRBJ2-2	few	TRBV29-1	CSASLGIGTGELFF	TGCAGCGCTTCACTAGGGATCGGCACCGGGGAGCTGTTTTTT
.	TRBJ1-1	.	TRBV7-2	CASSFDSNTEAFF	TGTGCCAGCAGCTTCGATTCGAACACTGAAGCTTTCTTT
.	TRBJ2-7	.	TRBV11-2	CASSRGGEQYF	TGTGCCAGCAGCCGGGGAGGCGAGCAGTACTTC
.	TRBJ2-2	.	TRBV18	CASSPLAGPETGELFF	TGTGCCAGCTCACCCCTGGCGGGCCCGGAGACCGGGGAGCTGTTTTTT
.	TRBJ2-1	.	TRBV4-2	CASSQVPVPLNDNEQFF	TGTGCCAGCAGCCAGGTTCCGGTCCCATTGAACGACAATGAGCAGTTCTTC
.	TRBJ2-1	.	TRBV28	CASSWVRNEQFF	TGTGCCAGCAGCTGGGTCCGAAATGAGCAGTTCTTC
.	TRBJ1-1	.	TRBV13	CASSSTGMLHRKAFF	TGTGCCAGCAGCTCCACTGGTATGTTACACAGGAAAGCTTTCTTT
TRBD2	TRBJ2-3	.	TRBV10-1	CASSATSGRRTDTQYF	TGCGCCAGCAGTGCAACTAGCGGGAGAAGGACAGATACGCAGTATTTT
.	TRBJ2-5	.	TRBV29-1	CSGKVQETQYF	TGCAGCGGAAAGGTTCAAGAGACCCAGTACTTC
TRBD2	TRBJ2-3	.	TRBV18	CASSPPWAGGPDTQYF	TGTGCCAGCTCACCACCGTGGGCGGGAGGGCCGGATACGCAGTATTTT
.	TRBJ1-1	.	TRBV10-3	CAISLSATGNTEAFF	TGTGCCATCAGCCTTTCTGCGACAGGGAACACTGAAGCTTTCTTT
.	TRBJ1-5	.	TRBV29-1	CSVATDYSNQPQHF	TGCAGCGTTGCGACAGATTATAGCAATCAGCCCCAGCATTTT
TRBD1	TRBJ2-3	.	TRBV5-1	CASSSSTGGGTDTQYF	TGCGCCAGCAGCTCCTCGACAGGGGGGGGCACAGATACGCAGTATTTT
TRBD1	TRBJ1-2	.	TRBV7-8	CASSFGGSTGANGYTF	TGTGCCAGCAGCTTTGGGGGGTCGACAGGGGCAAATGGCTACACCTTC
.	TRBJ2-5	.	TRBV29-1	CSVGGRARETQYF	TGCAGCGTGGGGGGCCGTGCTCGGGAGACCCAGTACTTC
.	TRBJ2-5	.	TRBV21-1	CASSKLGGAETQYF	TGTGCCAGCAGCAAACTGGGGGGGGCAGAGACCCAGTACTTC
.	TRBJ2-7	.	TRBV5-1	CASSFRGNADEQYF	TGCGCCAGCAGCTTCCGGGGGAATGCAGACGAGCAGTACTTC
TRBD1	TRBJ1-2	.	TRBV27	CASSLGTGGAYGYTF	TGTGCCAGCAGTTTGGGGACAGGGGGTGCATATGGCTACACCTTC
.	TRBJ1-3	once	TRBV11-1	CASSSSGLGNTIYF	TGTGCCAGCAGCTCCTCGGGGCTCGGAAACACCATATATTTT
TRBD2	TRBJ2-4	.	TRBV18	CASSPNSALGLAENIQYF	TGTGCCAGCTCACCAAATTCCGCTTTAGGACTAGCGGAAAACATTCAGTACTTC
.	TRBJ1-2	few	TRBV7-9	CASSPPVNGYTF	TGTGCCAGCAGCCCCCCGGTTAATGGCTACACCTTC
.	TRBJ1-3	.	TRBV12-5	CASGLGNSGNTIYF	TGTGCTAGTGGTTTGGGGAACTCTGGAAACACCATATATTTT